Following are 7 T cell receptor beta chains from one sample sequenced in a study of beta chain features in type 1 diabetes (dated by TCRdb to the late 2010s). Their antigens remain unidentified. General study outcomes and caveats: In all four CD4+ subsets, TCRB CDR3 length was moderately but significantly shorter in type 1 diabetes patients.

The library was made by the immunoSEQ multiplex PCR assay. The High Capacity cDNA Reverse Transcription Kit was used to reverse transcribe all of the isolated RNA, meaning that expressed TCRB transcripts were what got sequenced. TCRdb mirrors the immuneACCESS table, restricted to in-frame sequences. Some clones are absent from its copies; in checked studies, under half trace to an unresolved V gene, and the reason for the others is unknown. The sample table contains fewer than 400,000 clones; only one count was recorded for roughly 8.8% of them. The ten largest clones represent more than 0.8% of the sample. The specimen sequenced was central memory CD4+ T cells from blood. These receptors came from a man aged 25 to 40 with type 1 diabetes.

The CDR3 nucleotides read TGTGCCAGTAGTATAAGGGGTGGTGAAGCTTTCTTT. It specifies CASSIRGGEAFF. The chain has TRBV19 and TRBJ1-1; a weak D match, TRBD1 (5 bases). CDR3 length equals 12 residues. Germline CDR1 is LNHDA and CDR2 is SQIVND (reference sequence). Trimming left V 2 bases short and J 7 bases short, with 8 bases between. Combining the CDR3 with reference TRBV19 and TRBJ1-1 gives the whole variable domain DGGITQSPKYLFRKEGQNVTLSCEQNLNHDAMYWYRQDPGQGLRLIYYSQIVNDFQKGDIAEGYSVSREKKESFPLTVTSAQKNPTAFYLCASSIRGGEAFFGQGTRLTVV.

The rearrangement links TRBV9 to TRBJ2-1; no definite D call. The germline V gene has CDR1 SGDLS and CDR2 YYNGEE. This CDR3 has 12 residues. Trimming removed 4 bases from V and 3 bases from J, with 5 bases in between. CDR3 sequence (DNA): TGTGCCAGCAGCCCAGACTACAATGAGCAGTTCTTC. It yields the protein CASSPDYNEQFF.

This chain joins TRBV25-1 and TRBJ1-2; 8 bases match TRBD1. CDR1 is MGHDK and CDR2 is SYGVNS in the germline V gene. The CDR3 is made up of 15 amino acids. J lost 4 bases, V lost 1 base, and 5 bases had no gene match. The CDR3 nucleotides are TGTGCCAGCAGTGAATCTACAGGGGGGACCTATGGCTACACCTTC. Translation: CASSESTGGTYGYTF.

This clone was detected only a few times. The chain recombines TRBV7-9 with TRBJ1-2; no firm D call. Germline loops: CDR1 SEHNR, CDR2 FQNEAQ (reference sequence). The CDR3 spans 14 residues. V shed 1 base and J shed 6 bases, with 12 bases lying between them. CDR3 bases: TGTGCCAGCAGCTTAGTTGGTACACTGAATGGCTACACCTTC. Translated, it gives CASSLVGTLNGYTF.

The rearrangement joins TRBV6-1 to TRBJ2-3, with TRBD2 matching over 7 bases. There are 14 residues in the CDR3. J lost 1 base, V lost 4 bases, and 2 bases had no gene match. The germline V gene has CDR1 MNHNS and CDR2 SASEGT. In nucleotides, the CDR3 is TGTGCCAGCAGTGGTCTAGCGGGCACAGATACGCAGTATTTT. Translating it yields CASSGLAGTDTQYF.

This chain connects TRBV5-1 to TRBJ2-5; TRBD1 aligns across 8 bases. Losses at the gene ends were 4 bases for V and 2 bases for J; bases not matched to a gene: 7. From germline, CDR1 is SGHRS and CDR2 YFSETQ. This CDR3 has 15 residues. In nucleotides, the CDR3 is TGCGCCAGCAGCGACCTTACAGGGGGGCAAGAGACCCAGTACTTC. Amino acids: CASSDLTGGQETQYF.

This sequence joins TRBV7-8 and TRBJ2-5; TRBD2 is a possible D gene (6 bases). V was cut by 4 bases and J by 3 bases, with 12 bases left in between. In germline, CDR1 is SGHVS, CDR2 FQNEAQ. The CDR3 has 14 amino acids. The CDR3 sequence: CASSWGDSKETQYF. DNA of the CDR3: TGTGCCAGCAGCTGGGGGGACTCGAAAGAGACCCAGTACTTC.